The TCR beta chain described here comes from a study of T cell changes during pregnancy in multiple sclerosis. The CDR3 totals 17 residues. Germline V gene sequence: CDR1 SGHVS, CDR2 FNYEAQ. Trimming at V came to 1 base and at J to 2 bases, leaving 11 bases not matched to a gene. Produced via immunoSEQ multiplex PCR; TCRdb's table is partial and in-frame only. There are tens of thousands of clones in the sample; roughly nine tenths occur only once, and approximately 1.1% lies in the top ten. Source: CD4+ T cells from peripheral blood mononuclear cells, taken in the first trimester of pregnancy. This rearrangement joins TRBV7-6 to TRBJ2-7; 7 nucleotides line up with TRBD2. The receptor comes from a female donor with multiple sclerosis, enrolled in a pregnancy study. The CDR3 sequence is CASSLVSSGQIPYEQYF. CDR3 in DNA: TGTGCCAGCAGCTTAGTATCTAGCGGCCAAATACCCTACGAGCAGTACTTC.